These 10 T cell receptor beta chains were all obtained from the same sample, sequenced in a study of T cell repertoires in cytomegalovirus infection. These receptors have no identified antigens. TCRdb reanalysed the reads using MiXCR and keeps one entry per CDR3 protein. The sample lists 300,000 to 400,000 distinct CDR3 sequences, around 25% occurring once. The source material was cultured PBMCs, sampled from culture after CMV antigen stimulation. The receptor source for this set is a human donor in good health (CMV status not recorded). Some clones in this sample may be carry-over from other donors' samples.

CDR3 region: CASSQDRVYNEQFF. In DNA form, the CDR3 reads TGCGCCAGCAGCCAAGATAGGGTTTACAATGAGCAGTTCTTC. This rearrangement joins TRBV4-3 to TRBJ2-1; D ambiguous. Between the trimmed V and J ends, which lost 0 bases and 4 bases, there was a span of 7 bases. CDR1 and CDR2 from the germline V gene are LGHNA and YSLEER. The CDR3 is made up of 14 amino acids.

This clonotype was picked up a small number of times. The rearrangement uses TRBV7-8 and TRBJ1-1; 8 bases are shared with TRBD1. Germline values: CDR1 SGHVS, CDR2 FQNEAQ. The J segment lost 2 bases and the V segment lost 3 bases, leaving 8 bases of the junction unmatched. The CDR3 length is 16 residues. The CDR3 region is CASSFDRGGSNTEAFF. The CDR3 nucleotides are TGTGCCAGCAGCTTCGACAGGGGAGGTAGTAACACTGAAGCTTTCTTT.

This clonotype was observed a few times. This chain uses TRBV5-6 with TRBJ2-1, with 10 bases lining up with TRBD2. The CDR3 spans 16 residues. Germline V CDR1 and CDR2: SGHDT, YYEEEE. J lost 4 bases, V lost 1 base, and 5 bases had no gene match. The CDR3 loop is CASSLSASGGYNEQFF. Written as DNA, the CDR3 is TGTGCCAGCAGCTTGTCGGCTAGCGGGGGATACAATGAGCAGTTCTTC.

This chain links TRBV19 with TRBJ2-1; TRBD2 matches 11 bases. V was pared by 6 bases and J by 4 bases, with 8 bases of the junction left unmatched. The CDR3 is made up of 16 amino acids. CDR1 is LNHDA and CDR2 is SQIVND in the germline V gene (reference sequence). The CDR3 here is CASRKELAGAYNEQFF. The CDR3 DNA follows: TGTGCCAGTAGAAAAGAACTAGCGGGAGCTTACAATGAGCAGTTCTTC.

The chain carries TRBV28 and TRBJ1-6, with D possibly matching TRBD1 (6 bases). Between the trimmed V and J ends, which lost 10 bases and 11 bases, there was a span of 21 bases. In germline, CDR1 is MDHEN, CDR2 SYDVKM. This CDR3 has 14 amino acids. CDR3: CAITGGPWGTPLHF. Written as DNA, the CDR3 is TGTGCCATAACGGGGGGGCCCTGGGGTACACCCCTCCACTTT.

The rearrangement joins TRBV9 to TRBJ1-3; no clear D gene. The CDR3 is made up of 15 amino acids. Germline V gives CDR1 SGDLS, CDR2 YYNGEE. With 2 bases removed from V and 4 bases from J, the gap between germline ends came to 13 bases. The CDR3 loop is CASSVQDRGGNTIYF. The CDR3 nucleotides are TGTGCCAGCAGCGTTCAGGACCGAGGCGGAAACACCATATATTTT. The full variable domain, completed using reference TRBV9 and TRBJ1-3, is DSGVTQTPKHLITATGQRVTLRCSPRSGDLSVYWYQQSLDQGLQFLIQYYNGEERAKGNILERFSAQQFPDLHSELNLSSLELGDSALYFCASSVQDRGGNTIYFGEGSWLTVV.

This clonotype occurred a few times. The V and J genes are TRBV20-1 and TRBJ2-2, with D possibly matching TRBD2 (6 bases). CDR1 is DFQATT, CDR2 SNEGSKA, per germline (reference sequence). The V gene lost 3 bases and the J gene lost 3 bases, with 8 bases spanning the gap. This CDR3 comprises 13 residues. The CDR3: CSASGSYTGELFF. CDR3 bases: TGCAGTGCTAGCGGGAGCTACACCGGGGAGCTGTTTTTT.

This clonotype has a handful of counts. This chain joins TRBV15 and TRBJ1-1; D perhaps matches TRBD1 (6 bases). This CDR3 spans 15 amino acids. V lost 0 bases and J 4 bases, leaving 12 bases between the germline ends. Germline V lookup: CDR1 LNHNV, CDR2 YYDKDF (reference sequence). The CDR3 DNA is TGTGCCACCAGCAGAGATCGGAAAGGGGGCACTGAAGCTTTCTTT. As protein: CATSRDRKGGTEAFF.

The chain combines TRBV10-3 with TRBJ2-5, with 7 nucleotides matching TRBD2. The CDR3 totals 17 residues. From germline, CDR1 is ENHRY and CDR2 SYGVKD. The V segment lost 3 bases and the J segment 7 bases; nucleotides outside the gene matches: 17. The CDR3 DNA reads as TGTGCCATCAGTGACCCGGGGACTACCGAAAAGCGGGGGACCCAGTACTTC. Translation gives CAISDPGTTEKRGTQYF.

This clonotype appeared a few times. V gene TRBV28 combines with J gene TRBJ1-1; D is uncertain. This CDR3 is built from 14 residues. The V gene lost 8 bases and the J gene lost 5 bases, with 18 bases spanning the gap. The V gene's germline CDR1 is MDHEN and CDR2 SYDVKM. The DNA of the CDR3 is TGTGCCAGCTACCAACGGTTGTCTCGGACTGAAGCTTTCTTT. It encodes CASYQRLSRTEAFF.